What follows is one T cell receptor beta chain and its context. Its target is not known. Reverse transcribing all isolated RNA meant expressed TCRB transcripts were sequenced. Assay: immunoSEQ multiplex PCR; the TCRdb copy retains only in-frame clones and omits some. The data hold approximately 140,000 clones, with 6.9% observed a single time. This specimen belongs to a study of beta chain features in type 1 diabetes. Study-wide points: Among patients with Type 1 diabetes, TCRB CDR3s were moderately but significantly shorter in every one of the four CD4+ subsets.

The CDR3 is 16 amino acids. CDR1 and CDR2 from the germline V gene are SGHTA and FQGNSA. V dropped 5 bases and J dropped 4; count of bases not matched to a gene: 8. The J gene is TRBJ2-2, the V gene TRBV7-2; TRBD1 agrees at 9 bases. Sequenced input: central memory CD4+ T cells from blood. The receptor comes from a young woman in good health. The CDR3: CASSVSGTGFTGELFF. CDR3 coding DNA: TGTGCCAGCAGCGTCTCCGGGACAGGGTTCACCGGGGAGCTGTTTTTT.